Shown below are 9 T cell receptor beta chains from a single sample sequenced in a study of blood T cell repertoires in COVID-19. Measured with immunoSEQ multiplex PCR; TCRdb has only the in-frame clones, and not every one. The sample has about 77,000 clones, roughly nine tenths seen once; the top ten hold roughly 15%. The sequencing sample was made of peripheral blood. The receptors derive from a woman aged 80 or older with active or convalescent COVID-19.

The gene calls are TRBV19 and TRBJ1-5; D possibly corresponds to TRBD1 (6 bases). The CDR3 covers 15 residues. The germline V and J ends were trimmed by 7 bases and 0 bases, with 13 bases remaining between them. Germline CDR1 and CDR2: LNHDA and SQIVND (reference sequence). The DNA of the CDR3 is TGTGCCAGTAAGCGCAGGGGCGATAGCAATCAGCCCCAGCATTTT. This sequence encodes CASKRRGDSNQPQHF. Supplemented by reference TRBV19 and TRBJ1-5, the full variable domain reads DGGITQSPKYLFRKEGQNVTLSCEQNLNHDAMYWYRQDPGQGLRLIYYSQIVNDFQKGDIAEGYSVSREKKESFPLTVTSAQKNPTAFYLCASKRRGDSNQPQHFGDGTRLSIL.

The CDR3 loop reads CASRRGDTQYF. CDR3 nucleotides: TGTGCCAGTAGAAGGGGAGATACGCAGTATTTT. This rearrangement joins TRBV19 to TRBJ2-3; D perhaps matches TRBD1 (5 bases). There are 11 residues in the CDR3. Germline V gives CDR1 LNHDA, CDR2 SQIVND (reference sequence). Trimming removed 6 bases at V and 5 bases at J, with 6 bases between.

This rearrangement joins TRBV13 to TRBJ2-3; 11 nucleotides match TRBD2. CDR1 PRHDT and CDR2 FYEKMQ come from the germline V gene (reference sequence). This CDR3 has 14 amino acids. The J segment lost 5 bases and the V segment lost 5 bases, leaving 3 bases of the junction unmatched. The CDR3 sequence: CASSLAGGKDTQYF. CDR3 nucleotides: TGTGCCAGCAGCCTAGCGGGGGGTAAAGATACGCAGTATTTT.

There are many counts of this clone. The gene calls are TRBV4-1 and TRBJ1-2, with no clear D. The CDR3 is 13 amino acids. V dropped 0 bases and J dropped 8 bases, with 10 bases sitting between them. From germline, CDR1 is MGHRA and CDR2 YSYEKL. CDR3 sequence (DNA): TGCGCCAGCAGCCAAGACCAGGTCTACGGCTACACCTTC. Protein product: CASSQDQVYGYTF.

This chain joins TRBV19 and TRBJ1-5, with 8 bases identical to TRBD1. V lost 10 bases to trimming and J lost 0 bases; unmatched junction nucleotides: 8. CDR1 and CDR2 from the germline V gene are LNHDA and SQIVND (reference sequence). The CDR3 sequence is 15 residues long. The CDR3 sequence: CATEDREYSNQPQHF. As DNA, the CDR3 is TGTGCCACCGAGGACAGGGAATATAGCAATCAGCCCCAGCATTTT.

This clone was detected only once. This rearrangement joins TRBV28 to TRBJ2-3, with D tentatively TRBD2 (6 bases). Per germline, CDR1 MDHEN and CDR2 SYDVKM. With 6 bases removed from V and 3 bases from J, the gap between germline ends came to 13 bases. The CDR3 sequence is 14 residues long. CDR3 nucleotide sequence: TGTGCCAGCAGCGCCCCGGGGGAGACAGATACGCAGTATTTT. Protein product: CASSAPGETDTQYF. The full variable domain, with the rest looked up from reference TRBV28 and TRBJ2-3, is DVKVTQSSRYLVKRTGEKVFLECVQDMDHENMFWYRQDPGLGLRLIYFSYDVKMKEKGDIPEGYSVSREKKERFSLILESASTNQTSMYLCASSAPGETDTQYFGPGTRLTVL.

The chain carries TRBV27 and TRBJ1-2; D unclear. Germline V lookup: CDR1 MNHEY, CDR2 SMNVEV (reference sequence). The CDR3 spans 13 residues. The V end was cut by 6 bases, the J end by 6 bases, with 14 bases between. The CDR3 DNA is TGTGCCAGCAGCCCAAGGAGGGTTAATGGCTACACCTTC. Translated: CASSPRRVNGYTF.

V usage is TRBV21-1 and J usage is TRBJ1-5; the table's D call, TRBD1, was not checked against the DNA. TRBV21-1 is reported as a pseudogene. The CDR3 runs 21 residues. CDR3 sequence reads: CASSTRSSQRDTEDSNQPQHF. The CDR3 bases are TGTGCCAGCAGCACGAGAAGCAGTCAAAGGGACACCGAAGATAGCAATCAGCCCCAGCATTTT.

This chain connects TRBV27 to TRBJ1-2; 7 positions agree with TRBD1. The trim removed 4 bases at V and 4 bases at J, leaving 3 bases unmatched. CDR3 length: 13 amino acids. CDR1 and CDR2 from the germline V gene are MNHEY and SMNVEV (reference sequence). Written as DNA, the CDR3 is TGTGCCAGCAGTTCGGACAGGTTCTATGGCTACACCTTC. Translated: CASSSDRFYGYTF.